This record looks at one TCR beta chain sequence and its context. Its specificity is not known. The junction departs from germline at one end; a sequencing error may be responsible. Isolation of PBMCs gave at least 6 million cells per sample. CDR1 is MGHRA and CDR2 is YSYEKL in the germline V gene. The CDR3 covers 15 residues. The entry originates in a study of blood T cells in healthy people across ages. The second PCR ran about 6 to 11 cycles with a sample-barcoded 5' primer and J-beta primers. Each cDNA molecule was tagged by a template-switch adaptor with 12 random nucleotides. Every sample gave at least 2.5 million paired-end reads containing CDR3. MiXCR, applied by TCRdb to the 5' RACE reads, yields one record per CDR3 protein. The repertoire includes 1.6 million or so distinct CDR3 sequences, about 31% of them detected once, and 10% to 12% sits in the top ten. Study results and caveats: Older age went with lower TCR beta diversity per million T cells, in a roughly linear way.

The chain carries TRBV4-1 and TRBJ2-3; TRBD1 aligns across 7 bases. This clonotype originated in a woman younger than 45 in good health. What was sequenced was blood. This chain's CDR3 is CASNQGQVLRDTQYF. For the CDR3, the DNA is TGCGCCAGCAACCAAGGACAGGTTCTACGGGATACGCAGTATTTT.